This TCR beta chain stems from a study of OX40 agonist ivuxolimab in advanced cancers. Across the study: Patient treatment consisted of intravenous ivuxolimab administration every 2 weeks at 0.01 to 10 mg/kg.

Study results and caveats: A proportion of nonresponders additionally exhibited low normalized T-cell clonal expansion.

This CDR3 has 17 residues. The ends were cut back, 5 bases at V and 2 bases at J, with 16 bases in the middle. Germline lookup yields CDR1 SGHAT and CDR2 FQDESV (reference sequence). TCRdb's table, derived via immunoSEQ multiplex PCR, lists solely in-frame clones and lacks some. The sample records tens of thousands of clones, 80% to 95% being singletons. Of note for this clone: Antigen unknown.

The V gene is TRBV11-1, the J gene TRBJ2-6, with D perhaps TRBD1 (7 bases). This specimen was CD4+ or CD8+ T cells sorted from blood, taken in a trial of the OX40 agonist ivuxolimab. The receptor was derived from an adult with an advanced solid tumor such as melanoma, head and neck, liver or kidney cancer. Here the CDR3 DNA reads TGTGCCAGCAGCCTCAGGGGGGCAGTCGCTGGGGCCAACGTCCTGACTTTC. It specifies CASSLRGAVAGANVLTF. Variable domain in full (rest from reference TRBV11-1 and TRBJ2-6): EAEVAQSPRYKITEKSQAVAFWCDPISGHATLYWYRQILGQGPELLVQFQDESVVDDSQLPKDRFSAERLKGVDSTLKIQPAELGDSAMYLCASSLRGAVAGANVLTFGAGSRLTVL.